This T cell receptor (beta chain) was found in a study of shared clonotypes between healthy human individuals. CD8 cells classed as naive were CD45RO-negative and positively selected for CCR7, excluding terminally differentiated effector memory CD45RA+ cells. Turning to this clone: The identical CDR3 is also encoded by other nucleotide sequences in the sample.

This CDR3 has 14 residues. After removal of 0 bases from V and 4 bases from J, the junction contained 2 bases not matched to a gene. The germline CDR1 and CDR2 sequences are MNHEY and SMNVEV (reference sequence). The data were produced by immunoSEQ multiplex PCR, yet TCRdb's version contains in-frame clones alone and is incomplete. The sample has approximately 1.9 million clones, 85% to 95% seen once; the top ten hold approximately 1.7%. This receptor was obtained from a man younger than 30 in good health. Some clones in this sample may be carry-over from other donors' samples. The genes are TRBV27 and TRBJ2-5, with 7 nucleotides matching TRBD2. Sequenced sample: naive CD8+ T cells from PBMCs. As DNA, the CDR3 is TGTGCCAGCAGTTTATCGTGGGGGGGAGAGACCCAGTACTTC. This codes for CASSLSWGGETQYF.